What follows are 21 T cell receptor beta chains derived from one specimen sequenced in a study of identical twins. TCRdb re-analysed the 5' RACE reads in MiXCR, keeping a single row per CDR3 protein. The profile shows hundreds of thousands of distinct CDR3 sequences, about 9.4% of them singletons. These records were also assigned to another study, of yellow fever vaccine responses in identical twins.

The sample consisted of PBMCs. Every receptor here comes from a woman between 18 and 29 years old in good health.

This clonotype was counted many times. V usage is TRBV20-1 and J usage is TRBJ2-5; D tentatively fits TRBD1 or TRBD2 (5 bases each). There are 13 residues in the CDR3. Trimming stripped 3 bases from V and 6 bases from J, with 14 bases between. Germline values: CDR1 DFQATT, CDR2 SNEGSKA (reference sequence). The CDR3 protein is CSARWEPGQTQYF. For the CDR3, the DNA is TGCAGTGCTAGGTGGGAGCCGGGGCAGACCCAGTACTTC.

In its sample, this clonotype was seen a few times. The rearrangement joins TRBV3-1 to TRBJ2-1; 7 bases are shared with TRBD1. The CDR3 spans 17 residues. V lost 2 bases and J lost 7; bases outside the gene matches: 14. Germline V gene lookup returns CDR1 LGHDT and CDR2 YNNKEL (reference sequence). CDR3 sequence reads: CASSQIIGGSRANEQFF. The CDR3 DNA is TGTGCCAGCAGCCAAATAATAGGGGGCAGTAGGGCGAATGAGCAGTTCTTC.

This chain links TRBV5-1 with TRBJ2-3; TRBD2 agrees at 11 bases. Trimming at V came to 4 bases and at J to 6 bases, leaving 10 bases not matched to a gene. This CDR3 spans 16 amino acids. Per germline, CDR1 SGHRS and CDR2 YFSETQ. This CDR3 reads CASSPGLAEGGDTQYF. The CDR3 DNA is TGCGCCAGCAGCCCGGGACTAGCGGAGGGGGGGGATACGCAGTATTTT.

This rearrangement joins TRBV6-5 to TRBJ2-7; tentatively, D is TRBD1 (6 bases). The CDR3 runs to 14 residues. From germline, CDR1 is MNHEY and CDR2 SVGAGI. V lost 1 base, J lost 2 bases, and 9 bases lay in between. CDR3 residues: CASSYLGAPYEQYF. CDR3 bases: TGTGCCAGCAGTTACTTGGGGGCCCCCTACGAGCAGTACTTC.

This clonotype was seen repeatedly, ten times or more. The gene calls are TRBV12-3 or TRBV12-4 and TRBJ2-1; D is possibly TRBD2 (5 bases). V lost 5 bases and J 3 bases, leaving 14 bases between the germline ends. This CDR3 has 15 amino acids. The CDR3 DNA is TGTGCCAGCAGTCCATCGGGGTCAGTCTACAATGAGCAGTTCTTC. This codes for CASSPSGSVYNEQFF.

The V gene is TRBV19, the J gene TRBJ1-1; D possibly corresponds to TRBD1 (5 bases). Germline V gene data show CDR1 as LNHDA and CDR2 as SQIVND (reference sequence). This CDR3 contains 15 residues. V dropped 5 bases and J dropped 1 base, with 14 bases sitting between them. In DNA, the CDR3 is TGTGCCAGTAGTGGATTAGGAGGGGAGAACACTGAAGCTTTCTTT. Protein sequence: CASSGLGGENTEAFF.

This clonotype has more than one count but fewer than ten. J is TRBJ2-3 and V is TRBV5-1, with 8 positions matching TRBD2. CDR1 is SGHRS and CDR2 is YFSETQ in the germline V gene. The CDR3 sequence is 17 residues long. Trimming at V came to 1 base and at J to 4 bases, leaving 11 bases not matched to a gene. CDR3 in amino acids: CASSLPPTSASADTQYF. In DNA, the CDR3 is TGCGCCAGCAGCTTGCCCCCGACTAGCGCTTCCGCAGATACGCAGTATTTT. Variable domain in full (rest from reference TRBV5-1 and TRBJ2-3): KAGVTQTPRYLIKTRGQQVTLSCSPISGHRSVSWYQQTPGQGLQFLFEYFSETQRNKGNFPGRFSGRQFSNSRSEMNVSTLELGDSALYLCASSLPPTSASADTQYFGPGTRLTVL.

The rearrangement joins TRBV7-3 to TRBJ2-2; TRBD1 matches at 7 bases. Germline assignment: CDR1 SGHTA and CDR2 FQGTGA. This CDR3 contains 16 residues. Germline trimming cut 4 bases from V and 1 base from J; bases unmatched to any gene: 6. The CDR3 loop is CASSSIGGRNTGELFF. The DNA of the CDR3 is TGTGCCAGCAGCTCAATAGGGGGCCGGAACACCGGGGAGCTGTTTTTT.

Many counts were recorded for this clonotype. The chain joins TRBV7-2 to TRBJ2-4; 7 bases map to TRBD2. The CDR3 contains 13 residues. Germline V gene sequence: CDR1 SGHTA, CDR2 FQGNSA. V lost 8 bases and J lost 6; bases outside the gene matches: 7. The CDR3 region has the DNA TGTGCCAGCGTCGGGACTATGAGAAACATTCAGTACTTC. Translation gives CASVGTMRNIQYF. The full variable domain, in which reference TRBV7-2 and TRBJ2-4 provide the parts outside the CDR3, is GAGVSQSPSNKVTEKGKDVELRCDPISGHTALYWYRQSLGQGLEFLIYFQGNSAPDKSGLPSDRFSAERTGGSVSTLTIQRTQQEDSAVYLCASVGTMRNIQYFGAGTRLSVL.

The J gene is TRBJ2-7, the V gene TRBV7-2; D remains ambiguous. The germline gives CDR1 SGHTA, CDR2 FQGNSA. The CDR3 spans 16 residues. V dropped 2 bases and J dropped 2 bases, with 16 bases sitting between them. The CDR3 region has the DNA TGTGCCAGCAGCTTAAGACCGGAGCCCCTCGCCTACGAGCAGTACTTC. It translates to CASSLRPEPLAYEQYF.

The CDR3 bases are TGTGCCAGCAGCCAAGGGACTGTAATAACAGATACGCAGTATTTT. This translates into CASSQGTVITDTQYF. The chain carries TRBV4-2 and TRBJ2-3, with TRBD2 as a possible D gene (5 bases). V lost 1 base and J lost 3, with 11 bases in between. The germline V gene has CDR1 LGHNA and CDR2 YNFKEQ. The CDR3 is 15 residues long.

The CDR3 loop reads CASSVDGRANTGELFF. The CDR3, as DNA: TGTGCCAGCAGCGTAGACGGGAGGGCGAACACCGGGGAGCTGTTTTTT. The chain joins TRBV9 to TRBJ2-2; 8 nucleotides match TRBD2. This CDR3 contains 16 residues. The ends lost 0 bases at V and 0 bases at J; junction bases unmatched: 1. Per the germline V gene, CDR1 is SGDLS and CDR2 is YYNGEE.

The V and J genes are TRBV7-9 and TRBJ2-7, with 8 bases identical to TRBD1. Losses at the gene ends were 5 bases for V and 6 bases for J; bases not matched to a gene: 15. Germline V lookup: CDR1 SEHNR, CDR2 FQNEAQ (reference sequence). This CDR3 contains 16 residues. The DNA for the CDR3 is TGTGCCAGCAGCGCCATTAGGGGGCAGGGGGCGGGCGAGCAGTACTTC. It is translated as CASSAIRGQGAGEQYF.

The chain carries TRBV7-9 and TRBJ2-1; 15 nucleotides align to TRBD2. Germline CDR1 and CDR2: SEHNR and FQNEAQ (reference sequence). V shed 3 bases and J 7 bases; nucleotides not matched to a gene: 7. The CDR3 totals 17 residues. CDR3 in DNA: TGTGCCAGCAGCTTTTCCGGACTAGCGGGAGGGCCGAATGAGCAGTTCTTC. Protein product: CASSFSGLAGGPNEQFF.

The CDR3 spells CASSPTDGIAGNEQFF. The CDR3 DNA sequence: TGTGCCAGCAGTCCCACGGACGGGATCGCGGGCAATGAGCAGTTCTTC. The chain joins TRBV27 to TRBJ2-1; a possible D gene is TRBD2 (5 bases). Deletions cut 5 bases from V and 6 bases from J, with 20 bases between. This CDR3 comprises 16 residues. The V gene's germline CDR1 is MNHEY and CDR2 SMNVEV (reference sequence).

This sequence joins TRBV28 and TRBJ2-7; D gene ambiguous. Germline V gene lookup returns CDR1 MDHEN and CDR2 SYDVKM. The V end was cut by 3 bases, the J end by 3 bases, with 6 bases between. This CDR3 is 12 amino acids long. CDR3 protein: CASSFLRYEQYF. The CDR3 DNA sequence: TGTGCCAGCAGTTTCCTACGCTACGAGCAGTACTTC. Drawing the rest from reference TRBV28 and TRBJ2-7, the complete variable domain is DVKVTQSSRYLVKRTGEKVFLECVQDMDHENMFWYRQDPGLGLRLIYFSYDVKMKEKGDIPEGYSVSREKKERFSLILESASTNQTSMYLCASSFLRYEQYFGPGTRLTVT.

This clonotype was picked up many times. The V call is TRBV20-1, the J call TRBJ2-7; 10 bases align to TRBD1. The germline CDR1 and CDR2 sequences are DFQATT and SNEGSKA (reference sequence). The CDR3 is 13 residues long. CDR3 sequence reads: CSALGQGQYEQYF. CDR3 sequence (DNA): TGCAGCGCCCTGGGACAGGGGCAGTACGAGCAGTACTTC.

The V call is TRBV3-1, the J call TRBJ2-1, with TRBD1 identical over 9 bases. Per germline, CDR1 LGHDT and CDR2 YNNKEL (reference sequence). The CDR3 contains 15 residues. Trimming took 1 base from V and 7 from J; bases not matched to a gene: 5. CDR3: CASSQVVQGANEQFF. Here the CDR3 DNA reads TGTGCCAGCAGCCAAGTGGTACAGGGGGCAAATGAGCAGTTCTTC.

V and J are TRBV5-1 and TRBJ1-1, with no clear D. Trimming removed 0 bases from V and 0 bases from J, with 6 bases in between. The CDR3 is made up of 14 amino acids. Germline V lookup: CDR1 SGHRS, CDR2 YFSETQ. This chain's CDR3 is CASSLEPVNTEAFF. CDR3 bases: TGCGCCAGCAGCTTGGAGCCAGTGAACACTGAAGCTTTCTTT.

A few counts support this clonotype. The chain uses TRBV4-1 and TRBJ2-2, with D possibly TRBD2 on 5 matching bases. The CDR3 is 15 amino acids. V was trimmed by 4 bases and J by 5 bases, leaving 14 bases between them. Germline CDR1 is MGHRA and CDR2 is YSYEKL. CDR3 in DNA: TGCGCCAGCAGCCCTTTCTCCGGGGAAACCGGGGAGCTGTTTTTT. Translating gives CASSPFSGETGELFF.

In its sample, this clonotype was seen many times. The chain carries TRBV29-1 and TRBJ2-7, with unresolved D. The CDR3 is made up of 13 amino acids. Trimming pared 5 bases from V and 0 bases from J, leaving 11 bases between. CDR1 and CDR2 from the germline V gene are SQVTM and ANQGSEA. The CDR3, as DNA: TGCAGCGTTCGAGCTGATAGCTCCTACGAGCAGTACTTC. It encodes CSVRADSSYEQYF.